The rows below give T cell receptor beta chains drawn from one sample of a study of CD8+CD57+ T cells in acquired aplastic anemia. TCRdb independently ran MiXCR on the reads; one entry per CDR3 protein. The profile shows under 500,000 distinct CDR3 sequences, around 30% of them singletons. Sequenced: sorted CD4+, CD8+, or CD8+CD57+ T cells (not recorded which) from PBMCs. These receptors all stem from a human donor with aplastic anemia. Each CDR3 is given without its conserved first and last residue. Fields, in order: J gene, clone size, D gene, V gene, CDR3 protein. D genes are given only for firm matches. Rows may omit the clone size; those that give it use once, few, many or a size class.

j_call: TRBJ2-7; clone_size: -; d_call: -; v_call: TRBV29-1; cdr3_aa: SVELDQAGEQY
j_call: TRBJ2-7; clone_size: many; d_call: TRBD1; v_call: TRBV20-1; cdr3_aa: SAHPGQGSSEQY
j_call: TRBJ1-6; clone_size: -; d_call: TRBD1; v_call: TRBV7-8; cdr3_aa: ASSFGQGAANSPLH
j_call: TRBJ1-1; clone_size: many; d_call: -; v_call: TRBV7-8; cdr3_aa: ASSLGRLTEAF
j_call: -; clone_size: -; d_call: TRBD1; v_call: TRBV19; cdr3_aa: ASSFTGGAYEQF
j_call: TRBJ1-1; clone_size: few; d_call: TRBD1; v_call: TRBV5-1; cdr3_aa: ASSQGQGRGTEAF
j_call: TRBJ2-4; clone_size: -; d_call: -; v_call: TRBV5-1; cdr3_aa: ASSPTALAKNIQY
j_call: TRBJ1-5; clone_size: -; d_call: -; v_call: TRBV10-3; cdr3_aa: AISESLGASNQPQH
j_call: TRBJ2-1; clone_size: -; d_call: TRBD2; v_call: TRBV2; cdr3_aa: ASSEGHLAGGQNEQF
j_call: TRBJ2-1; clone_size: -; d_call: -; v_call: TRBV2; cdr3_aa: ASSPLASPYNEQF
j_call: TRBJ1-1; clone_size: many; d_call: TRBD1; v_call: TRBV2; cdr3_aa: ASSEDGVGNRGEAF
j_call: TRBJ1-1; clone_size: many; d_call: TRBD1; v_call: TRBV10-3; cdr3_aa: AISEQGRGVDPEAF
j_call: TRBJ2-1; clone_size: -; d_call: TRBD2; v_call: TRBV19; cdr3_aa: ASSIGAGGTFNEQF
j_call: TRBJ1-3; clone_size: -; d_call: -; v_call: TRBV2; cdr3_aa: ASSPLPLSGANSGNTIY
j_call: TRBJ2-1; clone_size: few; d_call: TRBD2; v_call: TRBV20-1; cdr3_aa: SAWTSGTYNEQF
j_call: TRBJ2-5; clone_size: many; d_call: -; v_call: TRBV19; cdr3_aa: ASSPRAPGTQY
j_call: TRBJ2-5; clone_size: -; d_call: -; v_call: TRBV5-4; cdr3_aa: ASSPDSFQETQY
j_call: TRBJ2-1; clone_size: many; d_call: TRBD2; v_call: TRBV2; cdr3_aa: ASSSTSPNEQF
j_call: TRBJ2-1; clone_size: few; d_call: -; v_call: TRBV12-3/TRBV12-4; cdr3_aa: ASSDGQGSNEQF
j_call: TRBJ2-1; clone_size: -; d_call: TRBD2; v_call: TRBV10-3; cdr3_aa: AIAGTSGDEQF